These 25 T cell receptor beta chains were all obtained from the same sample, sequenced in a study of T cells after yellow fever vaccination. TCRdb re-called the 5' RACE reads through MiXCR, storing one row per CDR3 protein. The table includes some 400,000 distinct CDR3 sequences, approximately 18% detected once. The material was PBMCs, obtained before the yellow fever booster vaccination. The receptors were sampled from a man between 18 and 29 years old who received the YFV17D yellow fever vaccine.

This clonotype was seen more than once but under ten times. The V call is TRBV20-1, the J call TRBJ2-5; D uncertain. CDR3 length: 12 residues. With 6 bases removed from V and 3 bases from J, the gap between germline ends came to 11 bases. Germline loops: CDR1 DFQATT, CDR2 SNEGSKA (reference sequence). Written as DNA, the CDR3 is TGCAGTGCCTCGGGCAGCGAAGAGACCCAGTACTTC. This translates into CSASGSEETQYF.

This clonotype was picked up many times. The chain uses TRBV6-1 and TRBJ2-3; 9 bases fit TRBD2. The V gene end was trimmed by 2 bases and the J gene end by 5 bases; junction bases not matched to a gene: 5. The CDR3 covers 15 residues. Germline V gene sequence: CDR1 MNHNS, CDR2 SASEGT. CDR3 sequence (DNA): TGTGCCAGCAGTGAACGGCTAGCGGGGATAGATACGCAGTATTTT. Translating it yields CASSERLAGIDTQYF.

This clonotype was detected only a few times. CDR3 amino acids: CASRAPGASSSYNEQFF. CDR3 in DNA: TGTGCCAGCAGAGCCCCGGGCGCCTCGAGCTCCTACAATGAGCAGTTCTTC. This chain links TRBV12-3 or TRBV12-4 with TRBJ2-1; D is undetermined. CDR3 size: 17 residues. V lost 6 bases and J 0 bases, leaving 18 bases between the germline ends.

This clonotype was seen only a few times. The chain is built from TRBV7-9 and TRBJ1-5; no definite D call. CDR3 length: 14 amino acids. V lost 1 base and J lost 4, with 8 bases in between. Germline CDR1 SEHNR, CDR2 FQNEAQ (reference sequence). The CDR3 sequence: CASSLGGLNQPQHF. CDR3 sequence (DNA): TGTGCCAGCAGCTTAGGTGGCCTAAATCAGCCCCAGCATTTT.

About this clonotype itself: The germline gene is not matched at one end of the junction; a read error may be the cause. The chain's CDR3 is CASSSSTGPYYAQYF. The CDR3, as DNA: TGTGCCAGCAGCTCGAGTACCGGACCATATTACGCGCAGTACTTC. The chain has TRBV7-2 and TRBJ2-7; unclear D gene. This CDR3 contains 15 residues. Germline V gives CDR1 SGHTA, CDR2 FQGNSA.

This clonotype was counted between two and nine times. One end of the junction fails to match germline, which may point to a read error. The chain couples TRBV5-1 to TRBJ2-2; 8 positions agree with TRBD2. Germline assignment: CDR1 SGHRS and CDR2 YFSETQ. The CDR3 loop spans 16 amino acids. CDR3 sequence (DNA): TGCGCCAGCAGGACCGCGGGGGGCGCGAACATCGGGGAGCTGTTTTTT. This gives the protein CASRTAGGANIGELFF.

This clonotype was seen a handful of times. The V gene is TRBV9, the J gene TRBJ2-1; the D gene is possibly TRBD1 (5 bases). CDR1 and CDR2 from the germline V gene are SGDLS and YYNGEE. V was cut by 0 bases and J by 8 bases, with 15 bases left in between. The CDR3 extends over 15 amino acids. The CDR3 is CASSVVGGRVHEQFF. The CDR3 DNA is TGTGCCAGCAGCGTAGTCGGTGGCAGGGTCCATGAGCAGTTCTTC.

The chain has TRBV6-6 and TRBJ2-7; D is perhaps TRBD1 (6 bases). This CDR3 spans 15 amino acids. Germline V gene sequence: CDR1 MNHNY, CDR2 SVGAGI (reference sequence). Trimming shortened V by 7 bases and J by 2 bases, and 18 bases separated the two germline ends. CDR3 protein: CASTHGQTLTYEQYF. The CDR3 DNA reads as TGTGCCAGCACCCACGGACAGACACTGACCTACGAGCAGTACTTC.

The table lists this clonotype with a few counts. This chain uses TRBV6-5 with TRBJ2-3; D is uncertain. The V gene lost 4 bases and the J gene lost 2 bases, with 19 bases spanning the gap. CDR3 size: 17 residues. Germline CDR1 reads MNHEY; CDR2 reads SVGAGI. In DNA form, the CDR3 reads TGTGCCAGCAGTTCCCCGGTGGGCCCCGTGGTCACAGATACGCAGTATTTT. This gives the protein CASSSPVGPVVTDTQYF.

This clonotype was observed a few times. This chain joins TRBV28 and TRBJ2-3; perhaps D is TRBD1 or TRBD2 (6 bases each). V dropped 7 bases and J dropped 2 bases, with 19 bases sitting between them. CDR3 length equals 16 residues. Germline V lookup: CDR1 MDHEN, CDR2 SYDVKM. CDR3 in DNA: TGTGCCAGCATCCACCGTGAGGGGGGAAACACAGATACGCAGTATTTT. As protein: CASIHREGGNTDTQYF.

This sequence joins TRBV15 and TRBJ1-5, with TRBD1 as a possible D gene (5 bases). This CDR3 has 16 amino acids. V was cut by 3 bases and J by 0 bases, with 12 bases left in between. CDR1 and CDR2 (germline): LNHNV, YYDKDF (reference sequence). In nucleotides, the CDR3 is TGTGCCACCAGCAGGGCTAGAGGGGATAGCAATCAGCCCCAGCATTTT. Protein product: CATSRARGDSNQPQHF.

This clonotype was seen more than once but under ten times. This chain uses TRBV20-1 with TRBJ1-2, with D possibly TRBD1 on 6 matching bases. CDR1 and CDR2 from the germline V gene are DFQATT and SNEGSKA (reference sequence). The V and J ends lost 0 bases and 4 bases respectively, with 15 bases between them. The CDR3 length is 15 residues. The CDR3 nucleotides read TGCAGTGCTAGAGACACCGGGGGGCTTAGCTATGGCTACACCTTC. It encodes CSARDTGGLSYGYTF.

Concerning this clonotype: A clone one base away is much larger, so this may be a read error. The gene calls are TRBV12-3 or TRBV12-4 and TRBJ2-3; 7 bases are shared with TRBD1. V dropped 4 bases and J dropped 0; count of bases not matched to a gene: 4. The CDR3 covers 15 residues. Written as DNA, the CDR3 is TGTGCCAGCAGTTCGGACAGGACAAGCACAGATACGCAGTATTTT. This gives the protein CASSSDRTSTDTQYF.

The chain uses TRBV11-2 and TRBJ2-2, with 9 bases aligning to TRBD1. Germline loops: CDR1 SGHAT, CDR2 FQNNGV. Trimming cost V 4 bases and J 3 bases; bases outside gene matches: 18. The CDR3 runs 20 residues. The DNA of the CDR3 is TGTGCCAGCAGCTCCGAAACGGGGTTTGGTTGGACAGGGGACACCGGGGAGCTGTTTTTT. Amino acid sequence: CASSSETGFGWTGDTGELFF.

The V gene is TRBV10-3, the J gene TRBJ2-3; D is tentatively TRBD1 or TRBD2 (5 bases each). Germline loops: CDR1 ENHRY, CDR2 SYGVKD. V lost 8 bases and J 2 bases, leaving 11 bases between the germline ends. This CDR3 spans 13 amino acids. DNA of the CDR3: TGTGCCATCGGCCTGGGGGACACAGATACGCAGTATTTT. Translating it yields CAIGLGDTDTQYF.

CDR3 sequence: CASSSRESSGETQYF. The CDR3 region has the DNA TGTGCCAGCAGCTCCCGGGAGTCTAGTGGGGAGACCCAGTACTTC. The chain carries TRBV5-4 and TRBJ2-5, with D possibly matching TRBD2 (6 bases). Germline V gene sequence: CDR1 SGHNT, CDR2 YYREEE (reference sequence). CDR3 size: 15 residues. V lost 3 bases and J 5 bases, leaving 17 bases between the germline ends.

The chain is built from TRBV4-1 and TRBJ2-3; D assignment may be TRBD1 or TRBD2 (5 bases each). Germline-derived CDR1 and CDR2 are MGHRA and YSYEKL. Between the trimmed V and J ends, which lost 1 base and 6 bases, there was a span of 17 bases. This CDR3 has 16 amino acids. The CDR3 loop reads CASSQAGPDEGDTQYF. CDR3 nucleotide sequence: TGCGCCAGCAGCCAAGCAGGTCCCGACGAGGGGGATACGCAGTATTTT.

The rearrangement links TRBV5-1 to TRBJ1-1, with D possibly matching TRBD1 (6 bases). Germline V gene sequence: CDR1 SGHRS, CDR2 YFSETQ. V lost 6 bases to trimming and J lost 1 base, with 16 bases between them. The CDR3 consists of 15 residues. The chain's CDR3 is CASKPGGGTNTEAFF. CDR3 DNA: TGCGCCAGCAAGCCGGGGGGCGGCACGAACACTGAAGCTTTCTTT.

This clonotype turned up a few times. The CDR3 DNA follows: TGCAGTGGCCTTGGGGCTAGCGGGGGCACCTACGAGCAGTACGTC. Protein product: CSGLGASGGTYEQYV. This chain connects TRBV20-1 to TRBJ2-7, with 10 bases that match TRBD2. In germline, CDR1 is DFQATT, CDR2 SNEGSKA (reference sequence). The length of the CDR3 is 15 residues. V gave up 7 bases and J gave up 2 bases; unmatched junction bases: 11.

This clonotype was observed a few times. The chain uses TRBV5-1 and TRBJ1-2, with D possibly being TRBD1 (6 bases). The V end lost 0 bases, the J end lost 10 bases, and 10 bases lay between the germline ends. The CDR3 length is 12 residues. Germline CDR1 reads SGHRS; CDR2 reads YFSETQ. The CDR3 DNA sequence: TGCGCCAGCAGCTTGGAGGGGGGTTACTACACCTTC. It translates to CASSLEGGYYTF.

There are a few counts of this clonotype. The chain couples TRBV28 to TRBJ1-1; D not resolved. The germline CDR1 and CDR2 sequences are MDHEN and SYDVKM. Trimming removed 5 bases from V and 0 bases from J, with 7 bases in between. The CDR3 sequence is 13 residues long. CDR3 bases: TGTGCCAGCAGTAGATTGCTGAACACTGAAGCTTTCTTT. Protein product: CASSRLLNTEAFF.

This clonotype was observed a few times. V gene TRBV15 combines with J gene TRBJ1-1; tentative D call: TRBD1 (6 bases). Germline V gene lookup returns CDR1 LNHNV and CDR2 YYDKDF (reference sequence). CDR3 length: 17 amino acids. V lost 3 bases and J lost 3, with 20 bases in between. DNA of the CDR3: TGTGCCACCAGCAGGGGTAAAATGGACAGAACTGACACTGAAGCTTTCTTT. Protein sequence: CATSRGKMDRTDTEAFF.

The chain links TRBV7-9 to TRBJ2-3; TRBD2 agrees at 8 bases. Looked up from germline, CDR1 is SEHNR and CDR2 is FQNEAQ (reference sequence). J was trimmed by 4 bases and V by 1 base; bases with no gene match: 4. CDR3 size: 15 residues. DNA for the CDR3: TGTGCCAGCAGCTTAGGAGCGGGGGAAGCAGATACGCAGTATTTT. Translation: CASSLGAGEADTQYF.

On this clonotype itself: Its ends do not fully match the called genes, so a read error is possible. The chain couples TRBV20-1 to TRBJ2-7, with D tentatively TRBD1 (6 bases). Germline CDR1 reads DFQATT; CDR2 reads SNEGSKA (reference sequence). The CDR3 is made up of 13 amino acids. The CDR3 nucleotides are TGCAGCGCTAGGGCAGGGGAACCCTACGAGCAGTACTTC. Protein product: CSARAGEPYEQYF.

The CDR3 DNA reads TGCAGCGTTGTTGGGGAATGGGGCTCTGGAAACACCATATATTTT. This encodes CSVVGEWGSGNTIYF. The chain recombines TRBV29-1 with TRBJ1-3; no firm D call. V was pared by 4 bases and J by 0 bases, with 13 bases between. The germline gives CDR1 SQVTM, CDR2 ANQGSEA. CDR3 length: 15 residues.